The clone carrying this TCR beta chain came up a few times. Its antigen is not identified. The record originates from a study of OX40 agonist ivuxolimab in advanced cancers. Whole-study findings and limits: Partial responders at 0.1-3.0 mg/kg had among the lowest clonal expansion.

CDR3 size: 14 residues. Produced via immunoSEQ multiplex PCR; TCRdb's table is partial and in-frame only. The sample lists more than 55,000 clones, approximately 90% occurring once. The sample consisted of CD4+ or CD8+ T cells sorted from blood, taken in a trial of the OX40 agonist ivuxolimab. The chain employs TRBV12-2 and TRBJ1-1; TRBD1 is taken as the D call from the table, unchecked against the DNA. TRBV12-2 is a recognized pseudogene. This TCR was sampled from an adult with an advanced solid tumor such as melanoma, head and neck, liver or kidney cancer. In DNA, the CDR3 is TGTGCAAGTCGTTCAAGGCAGGGGGAAACTGAAGCTTTCTTT. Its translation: CASRSRQGETEAFF.